The following is a TCR beta chain sequence with its context. Its antigen is not identified. This sample stems from a study of CD4 T cells in relation to SARS-CoV-2 and coronaviruses. Clones were read by immunoSEQ multiplex PCR, and TCRdb kept only the in-frame ones, dropping some. The sample consists of 43,000 or so clones, about four fifths of them appearing once. The CDR3 contains 14 residues. The V and J ends lost 2 bases and 5 bases respectively, with 12 bases between them. Germline assignment: CDR1 SNHLY and CDR2 FYNNEI. The chain uses TRBV2 and TRBJ2-5; a possible D gene is TRBD2 (5 bases). Material for sequencing was naive CD4+ T cells from PBMCs, cultured in vitro. As to subset: naive CD4+ T cells isolated by negative enrichment. The clonotype was recovered from an adult with COVID-19. CDR3 DNA sequence: TGTGCCAGCAGTGAACCTGACGGGGAGGAGACCCAGTACTTC. Translation: CASSEPDGEETQYF.